Presented here are 20 T cell receptor beta chains from one specimen sequenced in a study of blood T cells in healthy people across ages. Next came a second PCR, run for about 7 to 12 cycles, which used a sample-barcoded 5' primer along with a J-beta primer mix. Each CDR3 protein is one row after TCRdb ran MiXCR on the 5' RACE reads. The sample has about 540,000 distinct CDR3 sequences, around 24% seen once. This sample was shared with a second study, whose subject was T cells of mothers and their children.

Sequencing input: blood. The receptors were gathered from a boy younger than 18 in good health.

The CDR3: CASSTQGGFDGYTF. As DNA, the CDR3 is TGTGCCAGCAGCACCCAAGGGGGGTTCGATGGCTACACCTTC. The chain uses TRBV6-5 and TRBJ1-2; D possibly corresponds to TRBD1 (6 bases). The ends were cut back, 6 bases at V and 6 bases at J, with 17 bases in the middle. CDR1 and CDR2 (germline): MNHEY, SVGAGI. The CDR3 extends over 14 amino acids.

This clonotype turned up a few times. The gene calls are TRBV28 and TRBJ2-5, with 7 bases aligning to TRBD2. Unmatched junction bases numbered 8, after V lost 3 bases and J lost 1 base. CDR1 and CDR2 (germline): MDHEN, SYDVKM. The CDR3 runs to 16 residues. The chain's CDR3 is CASSFGLAVFQETQYF. CDR3 DNA sequence: TGTGCCAGCAGTTTTGGCCTAGCGGTTTTCCAAGAGACCCAGTACTTC.

This clonotype occurred a few times. The rearrangement joins TRBV6-1 to TRBJ2-5; 7 positions agree with TRBD2. Germline CDR1 reads MNHNS; CDR2 reads SASEGT. The CDR3 loop spans 16 amino acids. Unmatched junction bases numbered 14, after V lost 5 bases and J lost 5 bases. The CDR3 is CASSQLREGGSETQYF. CDR3 DNA: TGTGCCAGCAGTCAGTTGAGGGAGGGAGGGAGTGAGACCCAGTACTTC.

V gene TRBV28 combines with J gene TRBJ2-5; unclear D gene. Judging by the DNA end, TRBJ2-7 fits better; the J call may be wrong. The CDR3 length is 12 residues. CDR1 and CDR2 from the germline V gene are MDHEN and SYDVKM. Here the CDR3 reads CASCSDSYEQYF. The CDR3 DNA follows: TGTGCCAGCTGTTCTGATTCCTACGAGCAGTACTTC.

This chain joins TRBV12-3 or TRBV12-4 and TRBJ1-5; 9 positions match TRBD1. The length of the CDR3 is 15 residues. Trimming took 6 bases from V and 2 from J; bases not matched to a gene: 5. As DNA, the CDR3 is TGTGCCAGCAGGATGGGACAGGGTCGCAATCAGCCCCAGCATTTT. Protein sequence: CASRMGQGRNQPQHF.

This clonotype has a handful of counts. This chain uses TRBV3-1 with TRBJ2-1; perhaps TRBD2 as D (6 bases). CDR1 LGHDT and CDR2 YNNKEL come from the germline V gene (reference sequence). This CDR3 contains 17 residues. The V and J ends lost 0 bases and 3 bases respectively, with 15 bases between them. The CDR3 region is CASSQDRMRGDYNEQFF. The CDR3 DNA sequence: TGTGCCAGCAGCCAAGATCGGATGCGGGGTGACTACAATGAGCAGTTCTTC.

The sample holds one count of this clonotype. The chain joins TRBV20-1 to TRBJ2-7, with unresolved D. The CDR3 has 14 amino acids. CDR1 is DFQATT, CDR2 SNEGSKA, per germline (reference sequence). Trimming pared 8 bases from V and 2 bases from J, leaving 19 bases between. The CDR3 DNA sequence: TGCAGTTCCTTGGGTGAGCTTGGTACCTACGAGCAGTACTTC. Its protein is CSSLGELGTYEQYF.

V usage is TRBV6-2 or TRBV6-3 and J usage is TRBJ2-5; TRBD1 might be the D (6 bases). Trimming stripped 6 bases from V and 0 bases from J, with 17 bases between. The CDR3 has 16 amino acids. CDR1 and CDR2 (germline): MNHEY, SVGEGT. CDR3: CASSPRTELDQETQYF. CDR3 sequence (DNA): TGTGCCAGCAGCCCGAGGACAGAGCTGGACCAAGAGACCCAGTACTTC.

V gene TRBV4-2 combines with J gene TRBJ1-1; TRBD1 matches 7 bases. CDR1 LGHNA and CDR2 YNFKEQ come from the germline V gene. Trimming cost V 6 bases and J 2 bases; bases outside gene matches: 6. The CDR3 is made up of 14 amino acids. Here the CDR3 DNA reads TGTGCCAGCAGGAGAGACAGGGCTAACACTGAAGCTTTCTTT. Translation: CASRRDRANTEAFF.

The chain carries TRBV28 and TRBJ2-3, with 14 bases lining up with TRBD2. The CDR3 contains 16 residues. Trimming took 3 bases from V and 1 from J; bases not matched to a gene: 0. Germline CDR1 MDHEN, CDR2 SYDVKM. This CDR3 reads CASSLGLAGGTDTQYF. CDR3 in DNA: TGTGCCAGCAGTTTGGGACTAGCGGGAGGCACAGATACGCAGTATTTT.

This clonotype was observed a few times. CDR3 loop: CASSQVTSGEISTDTQYF. The CDR3 DNA is TGTGCCAGCAGCCAAGTGACTAGCGGGGAGATTAGCACAGATACGCAGTATTTT. The chain employs TRBV3-1 and TRBJ2-3; 11 positions match TRBD2. This CDR3 region has 18 residues. The J segment lost 0 bases and the V segment lost 1 base, leaving 6 bases of the junction unmatched. Germline V lookup: CDR1 LGHDT, CDR2 YNNKEL (reference sequence).

This chain connects TRBV6-2 or TRBV6-3 to TRBJ2-1; D not resolved. Germline V lookup: CDR1 MNHEY, CDR2 SVGEGT. The CDR3 spans 13 residues. Trimming cost V 2 bases and J 4 bases, with 6 bases left between them. The CDR3 coding sequence is TGTGCCAGCAGTTACGACACTTACAATGAGCAGTTCTTC. Translation: CASSYDTYNEQFF.

This chain joins TRBV6-2 or TRBV6-3 and TRBJ2-4, with 14 bases lining up with TRBD2. In germline, CDR1 is MNHEY, CDR2 SVGEGT. This CDR3 spans 19 amino acids. J gave up 2 bases and V 6 bases, and 12 bases lay outside the gene matches. The CDR3 DNA follows: TGTGCCAGCAGCCCGATTACGGGACTAGCGGGAGAGACCAAAAACATTCAGTACTTC. Translated: CASSPITGLAGETKNIQYF.

The chain uses TRBV7-2 and TRBJ2-5, with TRBD1 matching over 9 bases. This CDR3 spans 15 amino acids. The V segment lost 0 bases and the J segment 5 bases; nucleotides outside the gene matches: 4. Germline values: CDR1 SGHTA, CDR2 FQGNSA. The CDR3 protein is CASSLARDRDETQYF. The CDR3 bases are TGTGCCAGCAGCTTAGCCCGGGACAGGGACGAGACCCAGTACTTC.

This chain uses TRBV12-3 or TRBV12-4 with TRBJ2-1; D is unclear. Deletions cut 5 bases from V and 6 bases from J, with 5 bases between. The CDR3 is 11 amino acids. Written as DNA, the CDR3 is TGTGCCAGCAGTGATACCAATGAGCAGTTCTTC. Protein sequence: CASSDTNEQFF.

The gene calls are TRBV11-2 and TRBJ2-1; the D call may be TRBD1 or TRBD2 (5 bases each). The closer fit of TRBJ2-7 to the DNA end suggests the J call may be wrong. The CDR3 extends over 16 amino acids. Germline CDR1 SGHAT, CDR2 FQNNGV. Here the CDR3 reads CASSSFRGAYVHEQYF. DNA of the CDR3: TGTGCCAGCAGCTCCTTCCGGGGCGCTTATGTCCACGAGCAGTACTTC.

This rearrangement joins TRBV7-9 to TRBJ1-1, with 9 bases that match TRBD1. Germline lookup yields CDR1 SEHNR and CDR2 FQNEAQ (reference sequence). V dropped 5 bases and J dropped 4; count of bases not matched to a gene: 5. CDR3 length equals 14 residues. This chain's CDR3 is CASSLGTGITEAFF. For the CDR3, the DNA is TGTGCCAGCAGCCTGGGGACAGGGATCACTGAAGCTTTCTTT.

The chain couples TRBV6-2 or TRBV6-3 to TRBJ2-7, with D possibly TRBD2 on 5 matching bases. This CDR3 has 17 amino acids. Looked up from germline, CDR1 is MNHEY and CDR2 is SVGEGT. V was trimmed by 2 bases and J by 0 bases, leaving 17 bases between them. CDR3 sequence (DNA): TGTGCCAGCAGTTACCCCCATGTTGGAGGCGACTCCTACGAGCAGTACTTC. It translates to CASSYPHVGGDSYEQYF.

This sequence joins TRBV9 and TRBJ1-4, with TRBD1 matching over 7 bases. Germline CDR1 SGDLS, CDR2 YYNGEE. This CDR3 contains 15 residues. Trimming at V came to 3 bases and at J to 8 bases, leaving 10 bases not matched to a gene. Here the CDR3 DNA reads TGTGCCAGCAGCGGGGACAGAGGTTTGGAAGAAAAACTGTTTTTT. Its protein is CASSGDRGLEEKLFF.

In its sample, this clonotype was seen a few times. The chain combines TRBV20-1 with TRBJ2-5; possible D gene TRBD2, 6 bases. The CDR3 length is 15 residues. V shed 5 bases and J shed 0 bases, with 16 bases lying between them. Germline assignment: CDR1 DFQATT and CDR2 SNEGSKA (reference sequence). Here the CDR3 reads CSAASLGGYQETQYF. The DNA of the CDR3 is TGCAGTGCTGCCTCCCTGGGGGGATACCAAGAGACCCAGTACTTC.